These 27 T cell receptor beta chains share one sample of origin, sequenced in a study of blood T cell repertoires in COVID-19. Profiled with immunoSEQ multiplex PCR; TCRdb holds only in-frame clones, not every one. Of some 210,000 clones listed, 89% are singletons. The source material was peripheral blood. The source of these receptors is a woman in her thirties or forties with acute or convalescent COVID-19.

The chain uses TRBV10-3 and TRBJ1-1; TRBD1 might be the D (5 bases). The CDR3 is 14 amino acids. Between the trimmed V and J ends, which lost 6 bases and 0 bases, there was a span of 11 bases. CDR1 is ENHRY and CDR2 is SYGVKD in the germline V gene. The CDR3 region has the DNA TGTGCCATCAGCCTACAGGCTATGAACACTGAAGCTTTCTTT. It is translated as CAISLQAMNTEAFF.

This chain joins TRBV6-2 or TRBV6-3 and TRBJ2-5, with TRBD2 matching over 7 bases. Germline CDR1 MNHEY, CDR2 SVGEGT. The V gene end was trimmed by 1 base and the J gene end by 4 bases; junction bases not matched to a gene: 6. This CDR3 has 15 amino acids. The CDR3 loop is CASSYWRGSGETQYF. The CDR3 region has the DNA TGTGCCAGCAGTTACTGGCGGGGGTCTGGAGAGACCCAGTACTTC.

V gene TRBV7-9 combines with J gene TRBJ1-1; D possibly corresponds to TRBD1 (6 bases). The V end was cut by 5 bases, the J end by 3 bases, with 16 bases between. The CDR3 is 15 amino acids. CDR1 is SEHNR and CDR2 is FQNEAQ in the germline V gene (reference sequence). CDR3 in DNA: TGTGCCAGCAGCCCGATAGTAAGACAGGACACTGAAGCTTTCTTT. It encodes CASSPIVRQDTEAFF.

The chain recombines TRBV9 with TRBJ1-3; 9 bases align to TRBD1. CDR3 size: 18 residues. V gave up 1 base and J gave up 3 bases; unmatched junction bases: 11. Germline V gives CDR1 SGDLS, CDR2 YYNGEE. CDR3: CASSVPPGQGKFGNTIYF. For the CDR3, the DNA is TGTGCCAGCAGCGTACCCCCGGGACAGGGAAAATTTGGAAACACCATATATTTT.

V gene TRBV6-6 combines with J gene TRBJ1-5; 10 nucleotides agree with TRBD1. CDR1 MNHNY and CDR2 SVGAGI come from the germline V gene (reference sequence). With V trimmed by 6 bases and J by 6 bases, 5 bases remained unmatched. The length of the CDR3 is 14 residues. CDR3 bases: TGTGCCAGCAGACCGGGGACAGGGGCTCAGCCCCAGCATTTT. This encodes CASRPGTGAQPQHF.

The chain couples TRBV6-1 to TRBJ1-1; 7 nucleotides match TRBD1. The germline CDR1 and CDR2 sequences are MNHNS and SASEGT. With 4 bases clipped from V and 0 bases from J, the junction kept 8 bases outside the gene matches. The CDR3 has 16 amino acids. Written as DNA, the CDR3 is TGTGCCAGCAGTGCGCGGACAGGCGGGGTGAACACTGAAGCTTTCTTT. It yields the protein CASSARTGGVNTEAFF.

This clone was seen more than once but under ten times. The chain is built from TRBV6-5 and TRBJ1-1; no firm D call. The CDR3 covers 13 residues. In germline, CDR1 is MNHEY, CDR2 SVGAGI. Trimming left V 4 bases short and J 1 base short, with 7 bases between. CDR3 residues: CASSSGRNTEAFF. The CDR3 DNA follows: TGTGCCAGCAGTTCCGGTAGGAACACTGAAGCTTTCTTT.

The sample holds one count of this clone. The gene calls are TRBV6-6 and TRBJ2-7, with D maybe TRBD1 (6 bases). Germline V CDR1 and CDR2: MNHNY, SVGAGI (reference sequence). The CDR3 has 17 amino acids. Trimming removed 5 bases from V and 4 bases from J, with 24 bases in between. The CDR3, as DNA: TGTGCCAGCAGTCCCGGGACAAGGGGCACCGGAAGGTACGAGCAGTACGTC. This gives the protein CASSPGTRGTGRYEQYV.

V is TRBV10-3 and J is TRBJ1-2; 7 bases agree with TRBD1. Unmatched junction bases numbered 14, after V lost 8 bases and J lost 8 bases. Per germline, CDR1 ENHRY and CDR2 SYGVKD. This CDR3 region has 14 residues. The DNA of the CDR3 is TGTGCCATCGGGGGACAGACCCCACGCTGGGGCTACACCTTC. This gives the protein CAIGGQTPRWGYTF.

The rearrangement joins TRBV11-2 to TRBJ2-7, with 7 nucleotides matching TRBD1. Germline V gene lookup returns CDR1 SGHAT and CDR2 FQNNGV. V lost 2 bases to trimming and J lost 0 bases; unmatched junction nucleotides: 4. The CDR3 contains 15 residues. CDR3 DNA sequence: TGTGCCAGCAGCTTATTGTGGGACAGCTCCTACGAGCAGTACGTC. Translating it yields CASSLLWDSSYEQYV.

This chain joins TRBV6-6 and TRBJ2-6; 8 bases are a match to TRBD1. Germline loops: CDR1 MNHNY, CDR2 SVGAGI (reference sequence). CDR3 length: 16 amino acids. The V segment lost 10 bases and the J segment 0 bases; nucleotides outside the gene matches: 8. The CDR3 reads CANFGQGSSGANVLTF. CDR3 bases: TGTGCCAACTTTGGACAGGGCTCCTCTGGGGCCAACGTCCTGACTTTC.

The chain has TRBV12-5 and TRBJ2-2; 11 positions match TRBD1. CDR3 size: 15 residues. Losses at the gene ends were 6 bases for V and 8 bases for J; bases not matched to a gene: 8. From germline, CDR1 is LGHNT and CDR2 FRNRAP. The CDR3 spells CASGDGTGGSGELFF. The CDR3 nucleotides are TGTGCTAGTGGGGATGGGACAGGGGGAAGTGGGGAGCTGTTTTTT. Full variable domain (rest looked up from reference TRBV12-5 and TRBJ2-2): DARVTQTPRHKVTEMGQEVTMRCQPILGHNTVFWYRQTMMQGLELLAYFRNRAPLDDSGMPKDRFSAEMPDATLATLKIQPSEPRDSAVYFCASGDGTGGSGELFFGEGSRLTVL.

The chain employs TRBV7-8 and TRBJ1-3; TRBD1 agrees at 9 bases. The CDR3 totals 15 residues. Germline CDR1 is SGHVS and CDR2 is FQNEAQ. V dropped 4 bases and J dropped 4; count of bases not matched to a gene: 5. The CDR3 DNA reads TGTGCCAGCAGCTGGGGACAGGGTATGGGAAACACCATATATTTT. Translating it yields CASSWGQGMGNTIYF.

This rearrangement joins TRBV5-1 to TRBJ1-2; D unresolved. CDR1 and CDR2 from the germline V gene are SGHRS and YFSETQ. V was trimmed by 4 bases and J by 8 bases, leaving 27 bases between them. The CDR3 runs to 17 residues. DNA for the CDR3: TGCGCCAGCAGCCCTATGACCGGGGATCCTATGATATTCGGCTACACCTTC. Protein sequence: CASSPMTGDPMIFGYTF. Based on the CDR3 plus reference TRBV5-1 and TRBJ1-2, the full variable domain is KAGVTQTPRYLIKTRGQQVTLSCSPISGHRSVSWYQQTPGQGLQFLFEYFSETQRNKGNFPGRFSGRQFSNSRSEMNVSTLELGDSALYLCASSPMTGDPMIFGYTFGSGTRLTVV.

This chain links TRBV19 with TRBJ1-5; D is undetermined. CDR1 and CDR2 from the germline V gene are LNHDA and SQIVND (reference sequence). V was pared by 3 bases and J by 7 bases, with 13 bases between. There are 14 residues in the CDR3. CDR3 sequence (DNA): TGTGCCAGTAGTATTGGGATCAGCGGCCAGCCCCAGCATTTT. Translation: CASSIGISGQPQHF.

The V gene is TRBV9, the J gene TRBJ1-4; 8 bases agree with TRBD1. CDR3 size: 15 residues. V gave up 3 bases and J gave up 6 bases; unmatched junction bases: 7. Germline CDR1 reads SGDLS; CDR2 reads YYNGEE. CDR3 nucleotides: TGTGCCAGCAGCGATCCGACAGGGGCGGATGAAAAACTGTTTTTT. It is translated as CASSDPTGADEKLFF.

V usage is TRBV19 and J usage is TRBJ1-1, with D possibly being TRBD1 (5 bases). CDR3 length: 15 residues. Per germline, CDR1 LNHDA and CDR2 SQIVND (reference sequence). Trimming took off 0 bases at V and 5 bases at J, with 13 bases between the two ends. The CDR3 nucleotides read TGTGCCAGTAGTATAGATCCGGGACTTGGAACTGAAGCTTTCTTT. Its protein product is CASSIDPGLGTEAFF. Using reference TRBV19 and TRBJ1-1 for the parts outside the CDR3, the full variable domain is DGGITQSPKYLFRKEGQNVTLSCEQNLNHDAMYWYRQDPGQGLRLIYYSQIVNDFQKGDIAEGYSVSREKKESFPLTVTSAQKNPTAFYLCASSIDPGLGTEAFFGQGTRLTVV.

The gene calls are TRBV6-2 or TRBV6-3 and TRBJ2-7, with 7 bases that match TRBD2. The junction had 13 bases not matched to a gene; V was cut back by 6 bases and J by 2 bases. CDR1 is MNHEY and CDR2 is SVGEGT in the germline V gene. This CDR3 is 16 amino acids long. CDR3 bases: TGTGCCAGCAGCCCCCTGCGGGGGACGGGGGCCTACGAGCAGTACGTC. Its translation is CASSPLRGTGAYEQYV.

Regarding this clone: Other nucleotide sequences from this sample produce the same CDR3. The V gene is TRBV6-1, the J gene TRBJ1-1; 8 bases agree with TRBD1. J gave up 4 bases and V 2 bases, and 3 bases lay outside the gene matches. CDR1 and CDR2 from the germline V gene are MNHNS and SASEGT. This CDR3 region has 14 residues. The CDR3 DNA follows: TGTGCCAGCAGTGAATCAGGGGGCGGCACTGAAGCTTTCTTT. It specifies CASSESGGGTEAFF.

This chain connects TRBV3-1 (or the pseudogene TRBV3-2) to TRBJ2-5, with D tentatively TRBD2 (5 bases). V dropped 7 bases and J dropped 2 bases, with 14 bases sitting between them. This CDR3 spans 14 amino acids. Germline CDR1 LGHDT, CDR2 YNNKEL (reference sequence). The CDR3, as DNA: TGTGCCAGCATCCCGCGGGCCGGGCAAGAGACCCAGTACTTC. It yields the protein CASIPRAGQETQYF.

The genes are TRBV27 and TRBJ1-3, with 11 bases aligning to TRBD1. Germline V lookup: CDR1 MNHEY, CDR2 SMNVEV (reference sequence). The CDR3 has 19 amino acids. The V segment lost 5 bases and the J segment 2 bases; nucleotides outside the gene matches: 14. Written as DNA, the CDR3 is TGTGCCAGCAGTCCCGGCTTAGGACAGGGGGCAGCAACTGGAAACACCATATATTTT. It codes for CASSPGLGQGAATGNTIYF.

This chain uses TRBV27 with TRBJ1-1; 7 nucleotides line up with TRBD1. V was clipped by 4 bases and J by 0 bases; unmatched bases: 11. CDR1 and CDR2 (germline): MNHEY, SMNVEV (reference sequence). The CDR3 covers 17 residues. The chain's CDR3 is CASSSPVTGILNTEAFF. CDR3 in DNA: TGTGCCAGCAGTTCTCCGGTGACAGGGATTTTGAACACTGAAGCTTTCTTT.

The genes are TRBV29-1 and TRBJ1-2; D gene uncertain. V was cut by 4 bases and J by 5 bases, with 11 bases left in between. CDR3 length: 12 amino acids. Germline V CDR1 and CDR2: SQVTM, ANQGSEA. DNA for the CDR3: TGCAGCGTTGTAGCCCCGGTATATGGCTACACCTTC. This translates into CSVVAPVYGYTF.

The chain carries TRBV5-1 and TRBJ1-1, with 9 bases lining up with TRBD1. In germline, CDR1 is SGHRS, CDR2 YFSETQ. The junction had 10 bases not matched to a gene; V was cut back by 7 bases and J by 0 bases. The CDR3 is made up of 16 amino acids. CDR3 sequence reads: CASLPGQGTLNTEAFF. In nucleotides, the CDR3 is TGCGCCAGCCTCCCAGGACAGGGGACCTTGAACACTGAAGCTTTCTTT. The whole variable domain, remainder taken from reference TRBV5-1 and TRBJ1-1, is KAGVTQTPRYLIKTRGQQVTLSCSPISGHRSVSWYQQTPGQGLQFLFEYFSETQRNKGNFPGRFSGRQFSNSRSEMNVSTLELGDSALYLCASLPGQGTLNTEAFFGQGTRLTVV.

CDR3 region: CASSPAWGGLRNEQFF. The CDR3 DNA follows: TGTGCCAGCAGCCCTGCCTGGGGGGGCCTCAGAAATGAGCAGTTCTTC. The V gene is TRBV3-1 (or the pseudogene TRBV3-2), the J gene TRBJ2-1; weak D call: TRBD2 (7 bases). The V end lost 4 bases, the J end lost 7 bases, and 20 bases lay between the germline ends. The germline V gene has CDR1 LGHDT and CDR2 YNNKEL (reference sequence). CDR3 length equals 16 residues.

This rearrangement joins TRBV7-6 to TRBJ2-6; 9 nucleotides line up with TRBD1. Germline V CDR1 and CDR2: SGHVS, FNYEAQ. J gave up 0 bases and V 3 bases, and 3 bases lay outside the gene matches. The CDR3 length is 17 residues. CDR3 residues: CASSLGQGTSGANVLTF. CDR3 in DNA: TGTGCCAGCAGCTTGGGACAGGGTACCTCTGGGGCCAACGTCCTGACTTTC.

V is TRBV5-8 and J is TRBJ1-1; D may be TRBD1 (6 bases). Germline lookup yields CDR1 SGHTS and CDR2 YDEGEE. The CDR3 runs 14 residues. The V and J ends lost 2 bases and 1 base respectively, with 9 bases between them. The CDR3 DNA reads as TGTGCCAGCAGCTTACTGACAGGGAACACTGAAGCTTTCTTT. Residues: CASSLLTGNTEAFF.